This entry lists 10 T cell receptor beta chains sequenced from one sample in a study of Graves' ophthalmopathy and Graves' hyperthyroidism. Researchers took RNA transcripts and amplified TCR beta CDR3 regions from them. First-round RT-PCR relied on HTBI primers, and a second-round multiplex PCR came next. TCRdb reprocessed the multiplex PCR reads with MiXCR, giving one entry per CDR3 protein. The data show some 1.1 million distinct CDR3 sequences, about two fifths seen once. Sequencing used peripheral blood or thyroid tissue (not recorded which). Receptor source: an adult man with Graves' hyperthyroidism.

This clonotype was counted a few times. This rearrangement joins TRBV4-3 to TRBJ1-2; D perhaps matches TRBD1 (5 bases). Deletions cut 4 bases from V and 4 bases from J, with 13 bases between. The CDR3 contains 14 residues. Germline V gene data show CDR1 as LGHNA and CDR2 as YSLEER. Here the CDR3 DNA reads TGCGCCAGCAGCCGTCTAGGGACGGTCTATGGCTACACCTTC. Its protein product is CASSRLGTVYGYTF.

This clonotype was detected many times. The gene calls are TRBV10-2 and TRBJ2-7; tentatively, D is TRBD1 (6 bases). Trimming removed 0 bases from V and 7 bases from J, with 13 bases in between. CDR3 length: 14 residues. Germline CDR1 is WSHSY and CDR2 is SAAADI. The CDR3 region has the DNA TGCGCCAGCAGTGAGTCCGGGGCCAGGGGAGAGCAGTACTTC. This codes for CASSESGARGEQYF.

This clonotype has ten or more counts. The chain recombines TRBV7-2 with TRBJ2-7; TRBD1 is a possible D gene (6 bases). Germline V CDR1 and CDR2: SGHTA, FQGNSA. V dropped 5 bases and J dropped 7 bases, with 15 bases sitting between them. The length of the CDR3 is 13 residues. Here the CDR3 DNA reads TGTGCCAGCAGCCGGGTCAGGGGCTCAGAGCAGTACTTC. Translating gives CASSRVRGSEQYF. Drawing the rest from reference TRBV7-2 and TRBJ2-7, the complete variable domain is GAGVSQSPSNKVTEKGKDVELRCDPISGHTALYWYRQSLGQGLEFLIYFQGNSAPDKSGLPSDRFSAERTGGSVSTLTIQRTQQEDSAVYLCASSRVRGSEQYFGPGTRLTVT.

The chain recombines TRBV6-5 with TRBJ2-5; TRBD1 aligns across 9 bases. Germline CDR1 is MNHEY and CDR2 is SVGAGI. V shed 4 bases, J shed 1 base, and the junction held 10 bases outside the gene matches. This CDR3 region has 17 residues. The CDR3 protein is CASSSLGGQGLQETQYF. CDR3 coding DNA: TGTGCCAGCAGTTCCCTCGGAGGACAGGGGCTCCAAGAGACCCAGTACTTC.

CDR3 region: CASVRIGGNTEAFF. The CDR3 DNA reads TGTGCCAGCGTGCGTATAGGGGGGAACACTGAAGCTTTCTTT. This chain uses TRBV12-3 or TRBV12-4 with TRBJ1-1; tentatively, D is TRBD1 (6 bases). Trimming removed 8 bases from V and 1 base from J, with 14 bases in between. The length of the CDR3 is 14 residues.

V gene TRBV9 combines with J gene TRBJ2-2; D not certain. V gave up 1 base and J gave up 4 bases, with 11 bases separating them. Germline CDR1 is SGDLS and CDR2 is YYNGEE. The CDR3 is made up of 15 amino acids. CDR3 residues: CASSVTQIGTGELFF. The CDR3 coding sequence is TGTGCCAGCAGCGTAACACAAATAGGCACCGGGGAGCTGTTTTTT.

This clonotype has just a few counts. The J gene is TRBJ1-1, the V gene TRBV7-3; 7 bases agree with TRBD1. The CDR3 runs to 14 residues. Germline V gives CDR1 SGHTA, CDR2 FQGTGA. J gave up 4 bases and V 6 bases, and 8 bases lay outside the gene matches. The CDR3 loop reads CASRTRDRATEAFF. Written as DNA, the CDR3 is TGTGCCAGCAGGACCAGAGACAGGGCCACTGAAGCTTTCTTT.

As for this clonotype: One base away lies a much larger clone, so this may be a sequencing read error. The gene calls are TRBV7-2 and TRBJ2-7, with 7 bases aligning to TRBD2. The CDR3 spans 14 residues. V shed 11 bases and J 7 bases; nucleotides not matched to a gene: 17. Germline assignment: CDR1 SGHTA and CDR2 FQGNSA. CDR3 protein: CAGTEGLTYGEQYF. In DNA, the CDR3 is TGTGCCGGCACCGAGGGACTAACCTACGGGGAGCAGTACTTC.

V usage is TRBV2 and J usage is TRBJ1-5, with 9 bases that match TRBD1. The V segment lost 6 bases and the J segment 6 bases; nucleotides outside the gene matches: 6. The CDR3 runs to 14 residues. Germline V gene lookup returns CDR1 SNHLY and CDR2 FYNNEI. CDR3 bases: TGTGCCAGCAGCCCTAGACAGGGGGTTCAGCCCCAGCATTTT. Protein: CASSPRQGVQPQHF.

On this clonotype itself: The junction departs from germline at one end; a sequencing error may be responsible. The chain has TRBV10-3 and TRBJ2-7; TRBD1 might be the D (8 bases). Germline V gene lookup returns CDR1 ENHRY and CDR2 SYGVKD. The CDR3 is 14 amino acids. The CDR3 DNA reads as TGTGCCATCACTGGACAGGGAGGGGCCGGGGAGCTGTACTTC. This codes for CAITGQGGAGELYF.